The next 19 T cell receptor gamma chains were all read from a single sample in a study of gamma delta lymphoproliferative disorders and STAT genes. The receptor sequences were amplified from genomic DNA of peripheral blood mononuclear cells. TCRdb used CATT to re-call clones from the multiplex PCR reads. Of 2,600 or so gamma-chain clones listed, around 8% are singletons. The sequencing sample was made of blood. Every receptor here comes from a human donor in good health.

This clone was seen repeatedly, ten times or more. The genes are TRGV9 and TRGJ1 or TRGJ2. Germline matching of the DNA provided the J gene here, since TCRdb leaves it blank. In germline, CDR1 is GITISATS, CDR2 ISYDGTV (reference sequence). The CDR3 totals 11 residues. V shed 2 bases and J 12 bases; nucleotides not matched to a gene: 7. The CDR3: CALWEGRGKLF. CDR3 in DNA: TGTGCCTTGTGGGAGGGTCGGGGGAAACTCTTT.

This clone is medium-sized in the sample. The chain couples TRGV10 to TRGJP1. Since TCRdb gives no J gene, matching the DNA to germline was used here to assign it. TRGV10 is an ORF for which the function is uncertain. Unmatched junction bases numbered 10, after V lost 8 bases and J lost 0 bases. This CDR3 is 16 amino acids long. The CDR3 DNA reads as TGTGCTGCGTGGGACTACGCCCATACCACTGGTTGGTTCAAGATATTT. Translation: CAAWDYAHTTGWFKIF.

By share, this clone ranks as medium-sized. The rearrangement uses TRGV4 and TRGJP1. The J gene comes from matching the DNA to germline here; TCRdb lacks it. Unmatched junction bases numbered 5, after V lost 0 bases and J lost 4 bases. The CDR3 consists of 15 residues. Germline values: CDR1 EGSTGY, CDR2 YDSYTSSV. The CDR3 sequence is CATWDGPHTGWFKIF. CDR3 coding DNA: TGTGCCACCTGGGATGGGCCCCACACTGGTTGGTTCAAGATATTT.

By share, this clone counts as medium-sized. J is TRGJ1 or TRGJ2 and V is TRGV2. The J gene is absent in TCRdb and was assigned here via DNA matching to germline. The CDR3 contains 13 residues. The ends lost 2 bases at V and 4 bases at J; junction bases unmatched: 5. CDR1 is EGSNGY, CDR2 YDSYNSKV, per germline. In nucleotides, the CDR3 is TGTGCCACCTGGGACGACCCATATTATAAGAAACTCTTT. The encoded protein is CATWDDPYYKKLF.

No call exists for the J gene, whereas the V gene is TRGV4. Germline V lookup: CDR1 EGSTGY, CDR2 YDSYTSSV. This CDR3 comprises 13 residues. CDR3 region: CATWDGHWLVKIF. CDR3 coding DNA: TGTGCCACCTGGGATGGACACTGGTTGGTTAAGATATTT.

This clone was picked up a small number of times. The rearrangement uses TRGV9 and TRGJ1 or TRGJ2. The J gene was missing in TCRdb and was found by matching the end of the DNA to germline. CDR3 length: 11 residues. In germline, CDR1 is GITISATS, CDR2 ISYDGTV (reference sequence). V was pared by 3 bases and J by 5 bases, with 1 base of the junction left unmatched. The CDR3 DNA reads as TGTGCCTTGTGGGAGAATTATAAGAAACTCTTT. Translated, it gives CALWENYKKLF.

This clone is medium-sized within its sample. The chain recombines TRGV8 with TRGJ1 or TRGJ2. The J gene is absent in TCRdb and was assigned here via DNA matching to germline. Looked up from germline, CDR1 is VENAVY and CDR2 is YDSYNSRV. Trimming cost V 3 bases and J 5 bases; bases outside gene matches: 7. The CDR3 runs to 13 residues. DNA for the CDR3: TGTGCCACCTGGGATTCCTGGAATTATAAGAAACTCTTT. Encoded protein: CATWDSWNYKKLF.

For this clone: One junction end disagrees with the germline gene, perhaps due to a read error. The chain employs TRGV10 and TRGJP1. The J gene, left out of TCRdb, was set here by checking the DNA against germline. TRGV10 carries the ORF label, with uncertain function. This CDR3 is 12 amino acids long. The DNA for the CDR3 is TGCAGCGTGGGAACCACTGGTTGGTTCAAGATATTT. Translation: CSVGTTGWFKIF.

This clone ranks as medium-sized (0.01 to 0.1%). The chain combines TRGV10 with TRGJP1. TCRdb does not report a J gene; here it was assigned by matching the DNA to germline references. TRGV10 belongs to the ORF category, with a function that is uncertain. Trimming removed 8 bases from V and 2 bases from J; junction bases left unmatched: 21. The CDR3 length is 19 residues. CDR3 DNA: TGTGCTGCGTGGGATTATAATTCCCCTGCGGGGACCACTGGTTGGTTCAAGATATTT. As protein: CAAWDYNSPAGTTGWFKIF.

The V gene is TRGV3, the J gene TRGJP1. The J gene, absent from TCRdb, was called here by matching the DNA to germline. J gave up 0 bases and V 1 base, and 2 bases lay outside the gene matches. This CDR3 has 15 residues. Germline values: CDR1 VTNTFY, CDR2 YDVSTARD (reference sequence). The CDR3 spells CATWDSYTTGWFKIF. CDR3 nucleotide sequence: TGTGCCACCTGGGACAGTTATACCACTGGTTGGTTCAAGATATTT.

This clone has ten or more counts. At residue 7, the TCRdb protein departs from the DNA translation, so the protein shown here was derived from the DNA itself. J is TRGJ1 or TRGJ2 and V is TRGV4. TCRdb is silent on the J gene; assignment here came from matching the DNA to germline. The germline V gene has CDR1 EGSTGY and CDR2 YDSYTSSV. This CDR3 has 14 amino acids. V was clipped by 0 bases and J by 5 bases; unmatched bases: 7. The CDR3 DNA reads as TGTGCCACCTGGGATGGGCCGGGGAATTATAAGAAACTCTTT. This sequence encodes CATWDGPGNYKKLF.

This clone counts as large (0.1 to 1%). J is TRGJP1 and V is TRGV11. TCRdb supplies no J gene; here it was assigned by aligning the nucleotide sequence to germline. TRGV11 is classed as an ORF, of uncertain function. The CDR3 covers 13 residues. Trimming removed 4 bases from V and 8 bases from J; junction bases left unmatched: 4. The CDR3 is CACWISPGWFKIF. In nucleotides, the CDR3 is TGTGCCTGCTGGATTAGCCCGGGTTGGTTCAAGATATTT.

For this clone: A far more abundant clone sits one base away, making this likely a read error. The sample carries other DNA sequences with the same CDR3. V and J are TRGV9 and TRGJP. Germline matching of the DNA provided the J gene here, since TCRdb leaves it blank. Trimming at V came to 1 base and at J to 6 bases, leaving 3 bases not matched to a gene. The CDR3 loop spans 16 amino acids. Germline V gene data show CDR1 as GITISATS and CDR2 as ISYDGTV (reference sequence). The CDR3 protein is CALWEVPELGKKIKVF. Written as DNA, the CDR3 is TGTGCCTTGTGGGAGGTACCAGAGTTGGGCAAAAAAATCAAGGTATTT.

Only a few counts were recorded for this clone. The TCRdb protein and the DNA translation do not line up at residue 6; the protein shown here was made by translating the DNA. The chain recombines TRGV4 with TRGJ1 or TRGJ2. TCRdb gives no J gene; it was assigned here by matching the DNA to germline. The CDR3 spans 10 residues. After removal of 4 bases from V and 8 bases from J, the junction contained 2 bases not matched to a gene. Germline CDR1 and CDR2: EGSTGY and YDSYTSSV. CDR3 in DNA: TGTGCCACCTGGGAGAATAAGAAACTCTTT. Amino acids: CATWENKKLF.

This clone is deemed medium-sized. The chain joins TRGV2 to TRGJ1 or TRGJ2. Assignment of the J gene here rests on matching the DNA to germline, because TCRdb gives none. The germline gives CDR1 EGSNGY, CDR2 YDSYNSKV. J lost 9 bases, V lost 5 bases, and 7 bases had no gene match. The CDR3 length is 11 residues. As DNA, the CDR3 is TGTGCCACCTGGGGGCCTCTTAAGAAACTCTTT. This sequence encodes CATWGPLKKLF.

Regarding this clone: Because the CDR3's place on the DNA is in doubt, the DNA is left out and the CDR3 is given as listed by TCRdb. The J gene has no call, while the V gene is TRGV4. The CDR3 sequence runs 19 residues, both termini included. Germline CDR1 and CDR2: EGSTGY and YDSYTSSV. CDR3 in amino acids: CATWDGMAIRNSLAVEQHF.

This clone came up a few times. Given a much more abundant clone one base away, this may be a read error. The limits of the CDR3 on the DNA are not certain, so only TCRdb's listed CDR3 is given. The identical CDR3 is also encoded by other nucleotide sequences in the sample. The J gene is uncalled and the V gene is TRGV11. TRGV11 is placed among ORFs of uncertain function. Termini included, the CDR3 measures 19 amino acids. CDR3 residues: CTTVPAGLGPLHTGWFKIF.

This clone is categorized as medium-sized (0.01 to 0.1%). J is TRGJ1 or TRGJ2 and V is TRGV4. TCRdb carries no J gene annotation; the J gene was assigned here by matching the DNA with germline. The V segment lost 0 bases and the J segment 9 bases; nucleotides outside the gene matches: 5. The CDR3 spans 12 residues. Germline V gene sequence: CDR1 EGSTGY, CDR2 YDSYTSSV. The CDR3 sequence is CATWDGPSKKLF. CDR3 coding DNA: TGTGCCACCTGGGATGGGCCGAGTAAGAAACTCTTT.

To note about this clone: The germline gene is not matched at one end of the junction; a read error may be the cause. The chain recombines TRGV10 with TRGJ1 or TRGJ2. TCRdb supplies no J gene; here it was assigned by aligning the nucleotide sequence to germline. TRGV10 is given ORF status, its function remaining uncertain. The CDR3 consists of 14 residues. The CDR3, as DNA: TGCAGCGTGGACCGGCTGACACGTTATTATAAGAAACTCTTT. Protein: CSVDRLTRYYKKLF.